This T cell receptor beta chain was recorded in a study of blood T cell repertoires in COVID-19. The germline gives CDR1 MNHEY, CDR2 SMNVEV (reference sequence). Trimming shortened V by 4 bases and J by 0 bases, and 18 bases separated the two germline ends. The CDR3 is 17 amino acids. Clones were read by immunoSEQ multiplex PCR, and TCRdb kept only the in-frame ones, dropping some. The sample gives about 260,000 clones, roughly 87% of which show up once; about 2.2% is in the top ten. The sequence was collected from a woman aged 45-60 years who had recovered from COVID-19. The rearrangement joins TRBV27 to TRBJ1-1; D might be TRBD1 (6 bases). The sequenced sample was peripheral blood. CDR3 amino acids: CASSSPTGFGVNTEAFF. CDR3 nucleotide sequence: TGTGCCAGCAGTTCCCCCACAGGGTTCGGGGTGAACACTGAAGCTTTCTTT.